This TCR beta chain was found in a study of T-cell reconstitution after alpha-beta-depleted transplantation in children. General study results and limits: T-cell counts and diversity at one year post-transplant came mainly from newly produced T cells. Expanded graft clones numbering several hundred reportedly gave rise to alpha-beta T cells about two months after transplant. Surviving recipient T cells and intrathymic progenitors accounted for some patients' high TCRbeta diversity at day 60.

Preparation of the TCRbeta library was carried out with unique molecular identifiers. TCRdb reprocessed the PCR reads via MiXCR and lists one record per CDR3 protein. This sample carries fewer than 1 million distinct CDR3 sequences, 16% of them seen once, and the ten largest clones take 5%. This clonotype has more than one count but fewer than ten. The antigen is undetermined. This receptor was taken from a male patient aged 10 to 17 who had a stem cell transplant for acute lymphoblastic leukemia, so the T cells may come from the graft donor. The sequenced sample was PBMCs, mostly from graft donor cells, obtained 360 days after TCRalphabeta/CD19-depleted stem cell transplant.

CDR3 residues: CASSPRQGGNYGYTF. The CDR3 DNA follows: TGTGCCAGCAGCCCTCGGCAGGGAGGCAACTATGGCTACACCTTC. The J gene is TRBJ1-2, the V gene TRBV11-2; weak D call: TRBD1 (5 bases). CDR1 is SGHAT, CDR2 FQNNGV, per germline. The CDR3 extends over 15 amino acids. V was clipped by 5 bases and J by 2 bases, with 15 bases between them.